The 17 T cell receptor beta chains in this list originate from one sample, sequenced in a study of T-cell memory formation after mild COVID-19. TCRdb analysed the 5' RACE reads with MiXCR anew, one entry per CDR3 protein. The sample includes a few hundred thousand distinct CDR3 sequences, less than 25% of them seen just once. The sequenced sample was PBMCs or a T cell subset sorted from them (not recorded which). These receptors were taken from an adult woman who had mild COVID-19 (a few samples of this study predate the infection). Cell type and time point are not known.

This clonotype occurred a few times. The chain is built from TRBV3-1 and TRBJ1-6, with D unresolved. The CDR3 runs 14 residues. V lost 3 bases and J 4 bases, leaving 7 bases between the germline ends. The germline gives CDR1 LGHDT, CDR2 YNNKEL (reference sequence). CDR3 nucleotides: TGTGCCAGCAGCCAGAAAAGTTATAATTCACCCCTCCACTTT. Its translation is CASSQKSYNSPLHF.

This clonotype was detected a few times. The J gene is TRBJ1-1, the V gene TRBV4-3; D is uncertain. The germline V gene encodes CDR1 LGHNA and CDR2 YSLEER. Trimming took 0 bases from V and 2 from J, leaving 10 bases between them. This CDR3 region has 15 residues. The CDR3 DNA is TGCGCCAGCAGCCAAGATGATTTTGGAAACACTGAAGCTTTCTTT. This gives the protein CASSQDDFGNTEAFF.

The CDR3 region has the DNA TGTGCCTGGAGCGTTGGCGTCTACTACGAGCAGTACTTC. Translating gives CAWSVGVYYEQYF. The chain links TRBV30 to TRBJ2-7, with D hard to call. The ends were cut back, 3 bases at V and 3 bases at J, with 12 bases in the middle. The CDR3 spans 13 residues. CDR1 is GTSNPN and CDR2 is SVGIG in the germline V gene (reference sequence).

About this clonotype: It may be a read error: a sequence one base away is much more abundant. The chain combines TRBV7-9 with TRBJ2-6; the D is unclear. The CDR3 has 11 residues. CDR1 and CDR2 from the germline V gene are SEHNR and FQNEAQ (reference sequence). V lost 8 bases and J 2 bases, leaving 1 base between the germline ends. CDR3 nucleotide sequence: TGTGCCAGCGCTGGGGCCAACGTCCTGACTTTC. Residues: CASAGANVLTF.

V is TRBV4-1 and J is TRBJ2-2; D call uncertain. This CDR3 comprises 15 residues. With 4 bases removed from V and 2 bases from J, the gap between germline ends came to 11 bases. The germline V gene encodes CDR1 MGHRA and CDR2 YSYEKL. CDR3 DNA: TGCGCCAGCAGCCCAACGGTCCTTAACACCGGGGAGCTGTTTTTT. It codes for CASSPTVLNTGELFF.

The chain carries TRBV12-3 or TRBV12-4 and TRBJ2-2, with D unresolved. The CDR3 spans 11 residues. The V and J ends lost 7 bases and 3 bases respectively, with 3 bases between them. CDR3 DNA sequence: TGTGCCAGCACCTACACCGGGGAGCTGTTTTTT. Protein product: CASTYTGELFF.

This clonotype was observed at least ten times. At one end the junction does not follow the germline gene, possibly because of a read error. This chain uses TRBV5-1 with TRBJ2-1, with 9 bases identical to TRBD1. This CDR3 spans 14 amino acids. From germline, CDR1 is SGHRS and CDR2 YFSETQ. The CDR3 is CASSVIPGTGIDVF. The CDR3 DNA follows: TGCGCCAGCAGCGTTATCCCCGGGACAGGGATTGATGTCTTC. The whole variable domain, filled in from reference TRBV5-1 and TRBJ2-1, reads KAGVTQTPRYLIKTRGQQVTLSCSPISGHRSVSWYQQTPGQGLQFLFEYFSETQRNKGNFPGRFSGRQFSNSRSEMNVSTLELGDSALYLCASSVIPGTGIDVFGPGTRLTVL.

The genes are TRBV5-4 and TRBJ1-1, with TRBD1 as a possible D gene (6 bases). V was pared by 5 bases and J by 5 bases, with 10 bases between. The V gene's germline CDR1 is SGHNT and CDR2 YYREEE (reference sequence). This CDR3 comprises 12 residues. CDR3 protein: CASRSGQTEAFF. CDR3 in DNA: TGTGCCAGCAGATCCGGACAGACTGAAGCTTTCTTT.

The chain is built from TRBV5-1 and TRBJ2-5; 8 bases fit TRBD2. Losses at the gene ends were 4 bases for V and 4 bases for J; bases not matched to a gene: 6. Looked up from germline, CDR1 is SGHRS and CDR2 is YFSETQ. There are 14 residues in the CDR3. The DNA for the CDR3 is TGCGCCAGCAGCCAGCGGGAGAGGGCAGAGACCCAGTACTTC. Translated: CASSQRERAETQYF.

The chain's CDR3 is CASRARIDTQYF. CDR3 coding DNA: TGTGCCAGCAGGGCCCGCATAGATACGCAGTATTTT. The chain recombines TRBV2 with TRBJ2-3; no clear D gene. The CDR3 is made up of 12 amino acids. CDR1 is SNHLY and CDR2 is FYNNEI in the germline V gene. V dropped 6 bases and J dropped 5 bases, with 9 bases sitting between them. The complete variable domain, with remaining parts taken from reference TRBV2 and TRBJ2-3, reads EPEVTQTPSHQVTQMGQEVILRCVPISNHLYFYWYRQILGQKVEFLVSFYNNEISEKSEIFDDQFSVERPDGSNFTLKIRSTKLEDSAMYFCASRARIDTQYFGPGTRLTVL.

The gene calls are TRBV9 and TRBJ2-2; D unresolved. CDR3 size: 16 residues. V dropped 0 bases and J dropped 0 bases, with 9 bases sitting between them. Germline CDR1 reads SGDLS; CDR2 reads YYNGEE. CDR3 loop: CASSVEGGANTGELFF. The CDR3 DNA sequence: TGTGCCAGCAGCGTAGAAGGTGGAGCGAACACCGGGGAGCTGTTTTTT.

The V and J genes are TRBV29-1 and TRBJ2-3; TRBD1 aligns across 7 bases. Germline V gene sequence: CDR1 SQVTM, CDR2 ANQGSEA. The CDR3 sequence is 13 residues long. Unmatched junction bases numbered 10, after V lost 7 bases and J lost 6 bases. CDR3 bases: TGCAGCGGTAACAGACAGGGAGCGGATACGCAGTATTTT. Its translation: CSGNRQGADTQYF.

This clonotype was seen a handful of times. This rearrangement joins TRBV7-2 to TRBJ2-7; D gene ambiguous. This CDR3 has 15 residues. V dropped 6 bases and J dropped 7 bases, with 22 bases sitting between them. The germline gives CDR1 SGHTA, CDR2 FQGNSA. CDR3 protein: CASSLNSNKPGEQYF. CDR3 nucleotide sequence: TGTGCCAGCAGTCTTAACTCGAACAAACCAGGAGAGCAGTACTTC.

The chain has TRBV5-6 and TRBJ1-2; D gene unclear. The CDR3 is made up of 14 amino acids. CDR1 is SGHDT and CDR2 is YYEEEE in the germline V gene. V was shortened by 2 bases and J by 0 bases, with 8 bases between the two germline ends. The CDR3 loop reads CASSFMGANYGYTF. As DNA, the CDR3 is TGTGCCAGCAGCTTCATGGGAGCTAACTATGGCTACACCTTC.

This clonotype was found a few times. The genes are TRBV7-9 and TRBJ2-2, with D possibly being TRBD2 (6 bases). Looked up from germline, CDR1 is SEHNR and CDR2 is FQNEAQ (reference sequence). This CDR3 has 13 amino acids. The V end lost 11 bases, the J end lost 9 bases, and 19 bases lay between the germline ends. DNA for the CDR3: TGTGCCGCTAGCGTGGGGCCCGACCGGGAGCTGTTTTTT. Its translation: CAASVGPDRELFF.

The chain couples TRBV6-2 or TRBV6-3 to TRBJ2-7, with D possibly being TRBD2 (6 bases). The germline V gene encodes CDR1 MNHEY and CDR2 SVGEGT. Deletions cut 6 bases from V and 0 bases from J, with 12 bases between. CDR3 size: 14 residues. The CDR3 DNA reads TGTGCCAGCAGAAATGGGGGGAGCTCCTACGAGCAGTACTTC. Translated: CASRNGGSSYEQYF.

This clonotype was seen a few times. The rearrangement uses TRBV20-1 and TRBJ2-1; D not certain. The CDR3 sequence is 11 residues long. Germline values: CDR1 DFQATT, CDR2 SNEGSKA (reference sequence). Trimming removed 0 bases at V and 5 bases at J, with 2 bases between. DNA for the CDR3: TGCAGTGCTAGAGAAAACAATGAGCAGTTCTTC. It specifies CSARENNEQFF.